The 21 T cell receptor beta chains presented below share a single source sample, sequenced in a study of blood T cell repertoires in COVID-19. The protocol was immunoSEQ multiplex PCR, while the TCRdb copy is restricted to in-frame clones and leaves out a portion. The sample has about 220,000 clones, just under 85% seen once. The sample was PBMCs or T cells enriched from blood (not recorded which). The receptors shown here come from a man aged 35 to 55 who had recovered from COVID-19.

The V call is TRBV7-9, the J call TRBJ1-4; 7 bases are shared with TRBD1. Germline-derived CDR1 and CDR2 are SEHNR and FQNEAQ (reference sequence). The CDR3 runs to 13 residues. V lost 5 bases and J lost 6; bases outside the gene matches: 3. This CDR3 is CASSRGQDEKLFF. CDR3 in DNA: TGTGCCAGCAGCCGTGGACAGGATGAAAAACTGTTTTTT.

The chain joins TRBV7-8 to TRBJ1-3; D possibly corresponds to TRBD1 (6 bases). The CDR3 is 15 amino acids. Trimming took 4 bases from V and 4 from J, leaving 14 bases between them. The V gene's germline CDR1 is SGHVS and CDR2 FQNEAQ. CDR3 nucleotide sequence: TGTGCCAGCAGCTATCTACAGGGTGCGGGAAACACCATATATTTT. It translates to CASSYLQGAGNTIYF.

V gene TRBV5-4 combines with J gene TRBJ1-2; D may be TRBD1 (5 bases). This CDR3 contains 13 residues. Germline CDR1 is SGHNT and CDR2 is YYREEE (reference sequence). The V gene lost 4 bases and the J gene lost 6 bases, with 13 bases spanning the gap. The CDR3 DNA reads as TGTGCCAGCAGCCGGACCTCCAGGGATGGCTACACCTTC. It translates to CASSRTSRDGYTF.

The chain is built from TRBV2 and TRBJ1-5; no clear D. From germline, CDR1 is SNHLY and CDR2 FYNNEI. This CDR3 has 13 amino acids. Trimming left V 6 bases short and J 2 bases short, with 8 bases between. For the CDR3, the DNA is TGTGCCAGCAGAAGTAGCGGCAATCAGCCCCAGCATTTT. As protein: CASRSSGNQPQHF. Filled out from reference TRBV2 and TRBJ1-5, the complete variable domain reads EPEVTQTPSHQVTQMGQEVILRCVPISNHLYFYWYRQILGQKVEFLVSFYNNEISEKSEIFDDQFSVERPDGSNFTLKIRSTKLEDSAMYFCASRSSGNQPQHFGDGTRLSIL.

CDR3 DNA sequence: TGCGCCAGCAGCTTTGGGAGGCGCACAGATACGCAGTATTTT. It specifies CASSFGRRTDTQYF. J is TRBJ2-3 and V is TRBV5-1, with D tentatively TRBD2 (6 bases). The CDR3 length is 14 residues. V lost 2 bases and J lost 1, with 8 bases in between. Germline V gene lookup returns CDR1 SGHRS and CDR2 YFSETQ. Full variable domain (rest looked up from reference TRBV5-1 and TRBJ2-3): KAGVTQTPRYLIKTRGQQVTLSCSPISGHRSVSWYQQTPGQGLQFLFEYFSETQRNKGNFPGRFSGRQFSNSRSEMNVSTLELGDSALYLCASSFGRRTDTQYFGPGTRLTVL.

The chain recombines TRBV27 with TRBJ2-7; 8 bases are shared with TRBD2. V lost 3 bases, J lost 0 bases, and 4 bases stayed unmatched. The V gene's germline CDR1 is MNHEY and CDR2 SMNVEV (reference sequence). This CDR3 is built from 15 residues. The CDR3 loop is CASSFSTSGSYEQYF. CDR3 nucleotide sequence: TGTGCCAGCAGTTTTTCAACTAGCGGCTCCTACGAGCAGTACTTC.

This clone has more than one count but fewer than ten. A read error may account for a junction end that differs from germline. The genes are TRBV30 and TRBJ1-1; no clear D gene. Germline V lookup: CDR1 GTSNPN, CDR2 SVGIG (reference sequence). This CDR3 contains 14 residues. The CDR3 DNA sequence: TGTGCCTGGAGTGTAACCAGGTTGAAGACTGAAGCTTTCTTT. It is translated as CAWSVTRLKTEAFF.

The chain recombines TRBV18 with TRBJ1-5; 7 nucleotides agree with TRBD1. With V trimmed by 5 bases and J by 2 bases, 6 bases remained unmatched. The CDR3 runs 15 residues. Germline CDR1 and CDR2: KGHSH and LQKENI. CDR3 DNA sequence: TGTGCCAGCTCATCCGACAGGGTGGGCAATCAGCCCCAGCATTTT. Encoded protein: CASSSDRVGNQPQHF.

The chain uses TRBV29-1 and TRBJ2-7; a weak D match, TRBD2 (6 bases). Germline lookup yields CDR1 SQVTM and CDR2 ANQGSEA. V was cut by 7 bases and J by 2 bases, with 15 bases left in between. The CDR3 has 13 residues. The DNA of the CDR3 is TGCAGCGCCGGGGGAGGCCTGGCCTACGAGCAGTACTTC. It translates to CSAGGGLAYEQYF.

The chain recombines TRBV15 with TRBJ2-5; 9 bases map to TRBD1. Germline V gene data show CDR1 as LNHNV and CDR2 as YYDKDF (reference sequence). The CDR3 consists of 14 residues. V lost 4 bases, J lost 4 bases, and 4 bases stayed unmatched. Here the CDR3 reads CATSIQGARETQYF. CDR3 sequence (DNA): TGTGCCACCAGCATACAGGGGGCGCGAGAGACCCAGTACTTC.

This clone was observed a single time. CDR3 in amino acids: CASSLLTGTSGLGEQYF. In DNA form, the CDR3 reads TGTGCCAGCAGCTTATTAACCGGGACTAGCGGCCTTGGGGAGCAGTATTTT. The chain couples TRBV7-9 to TRBJ2-3, with 11 bases that match TRBD2. This CDR3 is built from 17 residues. Unmatched junction bases numbered 15, after V lost 2 bases and J lost 11 bases. Germline loops: CDR1 SEHNR, CDR2 FQNEAQ (reference sequence).

This clone was seen only once. The CDR3 coding sequence is TGTGCCAGCAGCGTAGGCGGAGGGGTTAATCAGCCCCAGCATTTT. Its translation: CASSVGGGVNQPQHF. The chain carries TRBV9 and TRBJ1-5, with D perhaps TRBD1 (5 bases). The CDR3 has 15 residues. Germline-derived CDR1 and CDR2 are SGDLS and YYNGEE. The ends were cut back, 0 bases at V and 4 bases at J, with 11 bases in the middle. The full variable domain, completed using reference TRBV9 and TRBJ1-5, is DSGVTQTPKHLITATGQRVTLRCSPRSGDLSVYWYQQSLDQGLQFLIQYYNGEERAKGNILERFSAQQFPDLHSELNLSSLELGDSALYFCASSVGGGVNQPQHFGDGTRLSIL.

The chain uses TRBV10-3 and TRBJ1-2; D is undetermined. Germline lookup yields CDR1 ENHRY and CDR2 SYGVKD. Trimming removed 2 bases at V and 7 bases at J, with 14 bases between. CDR3 length equals 14 residues. CDR3 amino acids: CAISETQEASGYTF. CDR3 in DNA: TGTGCCATCAGTGAGACACAAGAAGCGTCTGGCTACACCTTC.

The chain carries TRBV2 and TRBJ2-1; TRBD2 might be the D (6 bases). The germline V and J ends were trimmed by 0 bases and 7 bases, with 13 bases remaining between them. The CDR3 has 15 residues. Germline assignment: CDR1 SNHLY and CDR2 FYNNEI. CDR3 sequence: CASSEALPGVNEQFF. The CDR3 bases are TGTGCCAGCAGTGAAGCGCTTCCGGGAGTGAATGAGCAGTTCTTC.

This clone appeared a few times. V and J are TRBV19 and TRBJ1-1; D remains unclear. The CDR3 runs to 9 residues. The V end lost 6 bases, the J end lost 10 bases, and 6 bases lay between the germline ends. CDR1 LNHDA and CDR2 SQIVND come from the germline V gene (reference sequence). CDR3 DNA: TGTGCCAGTAGGCGCGGAGCTTTCTTT. This sequence encodes CASRRGAFF.

The chain links TRBV2 to TRBJ2-5; 7 nucleotides line up with TRBD2. CDR3 size: 13 residues. V gave up 11 bases and J gave up 7 bases; unmatched junction bases: 13. Germline values: CDR1 SNHLY, CDR2 FYNNEI. CDR3 amino acids: CAGTPGLSRTQYF. The CDR3 nucleotides read TGTGCCGGCACCCCGGGACTATCGAGGACCCAGTACTTC.

Turning to this clone: This sample also contains other DNA sequences that code for the same CDR3. V usage is TRBV3-1 (or the pseudogene TRBV3-2) and J usage is TRBJ1-1, with unresolved D. The CDR3 contains 14 residues. In germline, CDR1 is LGHDT, CDR2 YNNKEL (reference sequence). The V end lost 0 bases, the J end lost 2 bases, and 7 bases lay between the germline ends. Here the CDR3 reads CASSQDGLNTEAFF. Here the CDR3 DNA reads TGTGCCAGCAGCCAAGATGGGCTTAACACTGAAGCTTTCTTT.

V is TRBV15 and J is TRBJ2-1, with 7 bases lining up with TRBD2. CDR1 and CDR2 from the germline V gene are LNHNV and YYDKDF (reference sequence). There are 15 residues in the CDR3. The V gene end was trimmed by 3 bases and the J gene end by 9 bases; junction bases not matched to a gene: 11. The CDR3 DNA is TGTGCCACCAGCAGGGGGACCGGGGGGTCGGTTGAGCAGTTCTTC. It is translated as CATSRGTGGSVEQFF.

The V gene is TRBV7-9, the J gene TRBJ2-5; maybe TRBD2 (6 bases). Deletions cut 5 bases from V and 8 bases from J, with 15 bases between. The CDR3 is 13 residues long. Per germline, CDR1 SEHNR and CDR2 FQNEAQ (reference sequence). As DNA, the CDR3 is TGTGCCAGCAGCCCGCCGGGGGTGGATACCCAGTACTTC. Translating it yields CASSPPGVDTQYF.

This clone was counted once. This sequence joins TRBV7-8 and TRBJ2-5, with D unresolved. V lost 0 bases and J 5 bases, leaving 10 bases between the germline ends. Germline V gene data show CDR1 as SGHVS and CDR2 as FQNEAQ. This CDR3 region has 14 residues. The CDR3 protein is CASSLASPEETQYF. The CDR3 DNA reads TGTGCCAGCAGCTTAGCGTCCCCCGAGGAGACCCAGTACTTC.

The chain's CDR3 is CASTRVLNTEAFF. The CDR3 bases are TGTGCCAGCACGAGGGTCCTTAACACTGAAGCTTTCTTT. This chain links TRBV12-3 or TRBV12-4 with TRBJ1-1; D not certain. The V and J ends lost 7 bases and 2 bases respectively, with 11 bases between them. This CDR3 comprises 13 residues.